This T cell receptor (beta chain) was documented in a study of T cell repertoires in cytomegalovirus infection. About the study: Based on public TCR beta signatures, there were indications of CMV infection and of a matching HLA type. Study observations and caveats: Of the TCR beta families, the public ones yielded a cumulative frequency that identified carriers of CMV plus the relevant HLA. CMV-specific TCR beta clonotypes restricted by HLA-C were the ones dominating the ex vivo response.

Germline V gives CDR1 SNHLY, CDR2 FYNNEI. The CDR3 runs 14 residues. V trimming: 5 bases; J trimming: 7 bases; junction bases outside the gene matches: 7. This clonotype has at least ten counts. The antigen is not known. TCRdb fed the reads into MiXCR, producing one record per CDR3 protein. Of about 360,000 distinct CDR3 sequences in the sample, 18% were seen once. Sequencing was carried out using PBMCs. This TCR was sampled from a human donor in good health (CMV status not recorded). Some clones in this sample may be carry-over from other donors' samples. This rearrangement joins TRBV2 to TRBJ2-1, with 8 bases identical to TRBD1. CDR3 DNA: TGTGCCAGCAGTCCTACAGGGGGGTCGAATGAGCAGTTCTTC. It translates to CASSPTGGSNEQFF.